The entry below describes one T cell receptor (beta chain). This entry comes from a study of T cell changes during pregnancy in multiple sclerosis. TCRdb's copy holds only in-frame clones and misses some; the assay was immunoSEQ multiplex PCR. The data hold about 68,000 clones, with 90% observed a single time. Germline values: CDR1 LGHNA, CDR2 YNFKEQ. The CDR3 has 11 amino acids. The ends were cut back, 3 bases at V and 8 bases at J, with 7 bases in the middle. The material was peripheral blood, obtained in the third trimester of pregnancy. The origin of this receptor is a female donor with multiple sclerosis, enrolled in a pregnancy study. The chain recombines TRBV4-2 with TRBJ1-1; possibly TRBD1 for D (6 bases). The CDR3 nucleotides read TGTGCCAGCAGCCAGGGACAAGAAGCTTTCTTT. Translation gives CASSQGQEAFF.